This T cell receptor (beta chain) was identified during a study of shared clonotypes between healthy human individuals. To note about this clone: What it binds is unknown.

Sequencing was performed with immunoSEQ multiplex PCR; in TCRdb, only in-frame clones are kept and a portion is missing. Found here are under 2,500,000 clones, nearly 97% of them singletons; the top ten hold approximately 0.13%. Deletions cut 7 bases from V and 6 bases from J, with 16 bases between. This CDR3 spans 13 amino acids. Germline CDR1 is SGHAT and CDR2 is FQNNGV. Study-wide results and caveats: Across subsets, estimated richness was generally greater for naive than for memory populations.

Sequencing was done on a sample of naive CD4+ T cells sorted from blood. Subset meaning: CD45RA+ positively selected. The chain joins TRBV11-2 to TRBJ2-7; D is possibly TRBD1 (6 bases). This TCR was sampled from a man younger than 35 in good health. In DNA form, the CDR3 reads TGTGCCAGCACTCACAGGGTCCTGTCCGAGCAGTACTTC. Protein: CASTHRVLSEQYF.